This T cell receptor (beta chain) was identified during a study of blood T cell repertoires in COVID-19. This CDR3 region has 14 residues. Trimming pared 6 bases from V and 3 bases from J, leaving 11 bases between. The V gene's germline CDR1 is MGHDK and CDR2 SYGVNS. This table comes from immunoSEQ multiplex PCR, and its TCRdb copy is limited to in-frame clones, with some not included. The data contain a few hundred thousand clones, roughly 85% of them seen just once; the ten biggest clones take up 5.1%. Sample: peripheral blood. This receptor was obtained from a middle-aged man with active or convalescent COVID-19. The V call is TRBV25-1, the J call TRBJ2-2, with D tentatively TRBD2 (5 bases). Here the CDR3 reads CASRGWEYTGELFF. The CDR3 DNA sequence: TGTGCCAGCAGAGGCTGGGAGTACACCGGGGAGCTGTTTTTT.